Following are 17 T cell receptor beta chains from one sample sequenced in a study of molecular identifiers for immune sequencing clone quantification. Via MiXCR, TCRdb re-called the PCR reads, giving one row per CDR3 protein. The sample has about half a million distinct CDR3 sequences, 20% to 25% seen once. The sample taken for sequencing was naive CD8+ T cells from blood, with Jurkat cell RNA spiked in. The sample's subset: FACS-sorted CD8+CD4-CCR7+CD45RA+ naive T cells. The source is a human donor in good health. Some libraries in this study had Jurkat cell RNA spiked in.

This clonotype showed up many times. The J gene is TRBJ2-7, the V gene TRBV6-5; TRBD1 matches 7 bases. The CDR3 extends over 13 amino acids. Per the germline V gene, CDR1 is MNHEY and CDR2 is SVGAGI. With 7 bases clipped from V and 4 bases from J, the junction kept 7 bases outside the gene matches. The CDR3 coding sequence is TGTGCCAGCAAGATGACAGGGCCGTACGAGCAGTACTTC. Protein product: CASKMTGPYEQYF.

Points on this clonotype: At one boundary the junction diverges from the germline segment, which might be a read error. V usage is TRBV5-4 and J usage is TRBJ2-7, with a tentative D call TRBD1 (5 bases). The CDR3 sequence is 15 residues long. Germline loops: CDR1 SGHNT, CDR2 YYREEE (reference sequence). In DNA form, the CDR3 reads TGTGCCAGCAGCTTGGGGCAGGGCCAGACCTACGAGCGGTACTTC. As protein: CASSLGQGQTYERYF.

This clonotype was found a few times. The rearrangement joins TRBV4-1 to TRBJ1-6, with D possibly matching TRBD1 (5 bases). V dropped 1 base and J dropped 7 bases, with 17 bases sitting between them. The CDR3 has 17 amino acids. Germline assignment: CDR1 MGHRA and CDR2 YSYEKL. The chain's CDR3 is CASSQGGVVGPNSPLHF. The CDR3 bases are TGCGCCAGCAGCCAAGGGGGGGTTGTCGGCCCGAATTCACCCCTCCACTTT.

This clonotype showed up just a few times. The chain couples TRBV7-9 to TRBJ2-3, with 8 bases matching TRBD2. V gave up 2 bases and J gave up 4 bases; unmatched junction bases: 5. The germline V gene encodes CDR1 SEHNR and CDR2 FQNEAQ (reference sequence). The CDR3 extends over 15 amino acids. The CDR3 sequence: CASSLTGGASDTQYF. The CDR3, as DNA: TGTGCCAGCAGCTTAACCGGGGGGGCCTCAGATACGCAGTATTTT.

This clonotype was recorded at least ten times. This chain links TRBV5-1 with TRBJ2-3; 7 bases line up with TRBD1. The germline V gene encodes CDR1 SGHRS and CDR2 YFSETQ. The CDR3 has 15 amino acids. Trimming took 4 bases from V and 0 from J; bases not matched to a gene: 5. The DNA for the CDR3 is TGCGCCAGCAGCCAACTGACAGGGAGCACAGATACGCAGTATTTT. This encodes CASSQLTGSTDTQYF.

Note on this clonotype: A much larger clone lies a single base off, so this may be a read error. The chain recombines TRBV6-8 with TRBJ1-5; TRBD1 aligns across 10 bases. In germline, CDR1 is MNHGY, CDR2 SAAAGT. The CDR3 totals 14 residues. Trimming cost V 7 bases and J 9 bases; bases outside gene matches: 9. DNA for the CDR3: TGTGCCAGCACCCTGACAGGGGGCGGTCGGCCCCAGCATTTT. Its translation is CASTLTGGGRPQHF.

The rearrangement links TRBV18 to TRBJ2-3, with 7 bases fitting TRBD2. With 3 bases clipped from V and 7 bases from J, the junction kept 22 bases outside the gene matches. Per germline, CDR1 KGHSH and CDR2 LQKENI. This CDR3 comprises 19 residues. This chain's CDR3 is CASSPKAVSGLEEEYTQYF. Here the CDR3 DNA reads TGTGCCAGCTCACCTAAAGCGGTTTCTGGACTAGAGGAGGAGTATACGCAGTATTTT.

DNA for the CDR3: TGTGCCAGCAGCCAGGTAGCGGGGGTTTACCAAGAGACCCAGTACTTC. Its translation: CASSQVAGVYQETQYF. This chain links TRBV3-1 with TRBJ2-5, with 9 bases aligning to TRBD2. CDR3 size: 16 residues. CDR1 is LGHDT and CDR2 is YNNKEL in the germline V gene (reference sequence). Trimming cost V 3 bases and J 0 bases; bases outside gene matches: 5.

V is TRBV19 and J is TRBJ1-1; no clear D. V was clipped by 8 bases and J by 1 base, with 11 bases between them. The CDR3 has 13 amino acids. Germline V gives CDR1 LNHDA, CDR2 SQIVND (reference sequence). The CDR3, as DNA: TGTGCCAGTCGAAAGACGGGGAACACTGAAGCTTTCTTT. It is translated as CASRKTGNTEAFF.

The rearrangement joins TRBV12-3 or TRBV12-4 to TRBJ2-5; a weak D match, TRBD2 (6 bases). The CDR3 consists of 17 residues. V shed 5 bases and J shed 0 bases, with 19 bases lying between them. The CDR3 bases are TGTGCCAGCAGTGCGCTACCTAGCGCAGAGTACCAAGAGACCCAGTACTTC. Its protein is CASSALPSAEYQETQYF.

This clonotype was seen many times. This chain uses TRBV2 with TRBJ2-1; 11 bases align to TRBD2. The CDR3 consists of 15 residues. V shed 3 bases and J 7 bases; nucleotides not matched to a gene: 5. CDR1 and CDR2 from the germline V gene are SNHLY and FYNNEI. CDR3 residues: CASSEIAGGRNEQFF. CDR3 coding DNA: TGTGCCAGCAGTGAGATAGCGGGGGGGCGGAATGAGCAGTTCTTC. Filled out from reference TRBV2 and TRBJ2-1, the complete variable domain reads EPEVTQTPSHQVTQMGQEVILRCVPISNHLYFYWYRQILGQKVEFLVSFYNNEISEKSEIFDDQFSVERPDGSNFTLKIRSTKLEDSAMYFCASSEIAGGRNEQFFGPGTRLTVL.

This clonotype showed up many times. CDR3 sequence: CASSLVERDPYTDTQYF. CDR3 coding DNA: TGTGCCAGCAGCTTAGTGGAGCGGGACCCATACACAGATACGCAGTATTTT. V usage is TRBV7-6 and J usage is TRBJ2-3, with 7 bases lining up with TRBD2. The germline V gene has CDR1 SGHVS and CDR2 FNYEAQ. The CDR3 runs to 17 residues. Trimming took 1 base from V and 2 from J; bases not matched to a gene: 9.

This clonotype was counted only a few times. V usage is TRBV28 and J usage is TRBJ2-1; 9 bases fit TRBD2. The CDR3 contains 14 residues. V trimming: 4 bases; J trimming: 6 bases; junction bases outside the gene matches: 4. Germline lookup yields CDR1 MDHEN and CDR2 SYDVKM. The CDR3 here is CASSSAGGRNEQFF. CDR3 DNA sequence: TGTGCCAGCAGTTCGGCGGGAGGGCGCAATGAGCAGTTCTTC.

Concerning this clonotype itself: This may stem from a read error, because a much larger clone lies one nucleotide away. CDR3 coding DNA: TGTGTCAGCAGTTACTCGAAGACAGGGGGCTTTGAGCCCCAGCATTTT. This encodes CVSSYSKTGGFEPQHF. This chain connects TRBV6-2 or TRBV6-3 to TRBJ1-5; 10 nucleotides align to TRBD1. There are 16 residues in the CDR3. Germline loops: CDR1 MNHEY, CDR2 SVGEGT.

This clonotype has only a few counts. The V call is TRBV27, the J call TRBJ2-7; 7 nucleotides line up with TRBD2. The CDR3 totals 12 residues. Trimming at V came to 5 bases and at J to 13 bases, leaving 11 bases not matched to a gene. In germline, CDR1 is MNHEY, CDR2 SMNVEV (reference sequence). CDR3 in amino acids: CASSRIGGSTYF. The CDR3, as DNA: TGTGCCAGCAGTCGCATCGGGGGGTCCACCTACTTC.

To note about this clonotype: At one boundary the junction diverges from the germline segment, which might be a read error. The gene calls are TRBV3-1 and TRBJ1-3; TRBD1 matches at 10 bases. The germline V gene encodes CDR1 LGHDT and CDR2 YNNKEL (reference sequence). This CDR3 has 12 residues. The CDR3 here is CASSQAGGQGHF. CDR3 sequence (DNA): TGTGCCAGCAGCCAAGCGGGGGGACAGGGGCATTTT.

On this clonotype: A read error may be the cause here, since a much bigger clone is one base away. The V gene is TRBV7-2, the J gene TRBJ1-1; perhaps TRBD1 as D (6 bases). The CDR3 has 13 amino acids. Germline loops: CDR1 SGHTA, CDR2 FQGNSA. The CDR3 coding sequence is TGTGCCAGCAGCTTAAGGACAGTTCTTCTTGGTCTCTTT. Protein: CASSLRTVLLGLF.